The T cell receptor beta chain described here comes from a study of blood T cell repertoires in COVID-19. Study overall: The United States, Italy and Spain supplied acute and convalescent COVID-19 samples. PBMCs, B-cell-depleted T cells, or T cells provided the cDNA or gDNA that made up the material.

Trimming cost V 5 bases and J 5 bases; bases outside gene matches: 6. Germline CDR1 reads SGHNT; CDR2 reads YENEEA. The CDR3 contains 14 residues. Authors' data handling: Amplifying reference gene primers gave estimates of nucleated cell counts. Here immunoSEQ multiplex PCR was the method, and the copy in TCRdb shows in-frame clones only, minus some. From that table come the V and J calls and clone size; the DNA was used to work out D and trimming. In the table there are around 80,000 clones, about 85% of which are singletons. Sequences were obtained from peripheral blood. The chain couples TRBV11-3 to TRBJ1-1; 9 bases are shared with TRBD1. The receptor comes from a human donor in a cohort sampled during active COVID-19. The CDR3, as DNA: TGTGCCAGCAGCCCCAGGACAGGGGATACTGAAGCTTTCTTT. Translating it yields CASSPRTGDTEAFF.